Sequencing of this T cell receptor beta chain was carried out in a study of naive and memory T cell subsets (dated by TCRdb to 2017 to 2019). Looking at the study overall: According to the figure summarizing the samples, there were 10 blood donors, 7 tuberculin skin test biopsies and 3 saline control biopsies. PCR2 was typically a SYBR Green qPCR stopped at a set threshold; low-input samples could instead use end-point PCR (approximately 6 cycles).

In regard to this clonotype: Its antigen is still unknown. No base quality information exists; no much larger clone differs at one position.

Library preparation employed 5' RACE. For the blood and skin samples, TCR RNA was reverse transcribed with SuperScript IV using primers for the alpha and beta constant regions. The ligated cDNA was amplified in four rounds of PCR with nested alpha and beta constant region primers together with the SP2 primer. T4 RNA ligase 1 was used to ligate an oligonucleotide containing the Illumina SP2 primer and a UMI to the 3' end of the cDNA. To prevent hairpin formation, the 12-nucleotide UMI was made up of two random hexamers with an eight-base spacer between them. From the second PCR onward, TCR alpha and beta chain libraries were processed separately, and dual indexing was applied for multiplexing. After pooling, the indexed libraries were analyzed by capillary electrophoresis and sequenced on either an Illumina MiSeq or NextSeq. Libraries were spiked with PhiX DNA at roughly 5-7.5% so that base diversity was increased and cluster recognition was improved. The source study handled its data this way. Demultiplexor pulled UMIs out of read 2, joined the UMIs with the TCR sequence from read 1, and separated reads according to sample indices. V and J genes and V-J junctions were identified by Decombinator, which gave every TCR a five-part identifier that included V and J deletions. Collapsinator used UMIs to correct sequencing errors and PCR amplification heterogeneity, yielding UMI-based abundance per TCR. CDR3Translator converted identifiers to nucleotide sequence, translated to amino acids, and extracted CDR3 regions using terminal motifs. After normalization to the amount of input RNA, the error-corrected alpha and beta TCR counts from blood and from skin were compared. TCRdb applied fastp at Q25 and MiXCR to the public reads, then kept only in-frame beta chains. When rows share a CDR3 protein, they turn into one entry using the most common DNA and genes. The V and J calls and clone size come from TCRdb's table, not from the authors' own analysis. The sample contains about 21,000 distinct CDR3 sequences, approximately 3.9% of them found a single time. Together, the top ten hold over 7.5% of the sample.

For whole blood analysis, 2.5 ml of peripheral blood was drawn from adult healthy volunteers into Tempus tubes, and RNA was extracted according to the manufacturer's instructions. A robust, sensitive protocol for the amplification, sequencing and analysis of TCRs was described in the study, in which 3' ligation of a UMI-containing oligonucleotide to TCR cDNA was used. Total RNA was treated with RQ1 DNase, without cell sorting, prior to reverse transcription, with an input of about 1 to 1,100 ng being targeted. Skin biopsy and whole blood libraries were made to test pipeline robustness in samples where T cells form a minority population. What the work shows at the level of the full study, not this receptor alone: The RNA-based method was acknowledged as potentially sensitive to TCR transcript changes with T cell activation and differentiation.

The germline V gene sets CDR1 to SGHAT and CDR2 to FQNNGV. The junction carries 11 bases between V and J, which are trimmed by 5 bases and 5 bases respectively. The CDR3 numbers 13 residues from cysteine through phenylalanine. Only the CDR3 part of the read is kept: 39 bases, read in frame from the first base. This TCR was sampled from a male donor in good health. Here the chain combines TRBV11-2 and TRBJ2-3; no D segment can be confidently identified. The CDR3 here reads CASSIGLEDTQYF. The nucleotide sequence is given as TGTGCCAGCAGCATAGGGTTGGAAGATACGCAGTATTTT. Reference TRBV11-2 and TRBJ2-3 proteins supply the regions before and after the CDR3; the full variable domain is: EAGVAQSPRYKIIEKRQSVAFWCNPISGHATLYWYQQILGQGPKLLIQFQNNGVVDDSQLPKDRFSAERLKGVDSTLKIQPAKLEDSAVYLCASSIGLEDTQYFGPGTRLTVL.